The 17 T cell receptor beta chains presented below share a single source sample, sequenced in a study of beta chain features in type 1 diabetes. The study, taken as a whole, reports: When Type 1 diabetes patients were examined, their TCRB CDR3s proved moderately but significantly shorter in all four CD4+ subsets.

These receptors have no identified antigens. Expressed TCRB transcripts were sequenced because the isolated RNA had all been reverse transcribed beforehand. The repertoire was sequenced with immunoSEQ multiplex PCR; TCRdb's copy has only in-frame clones and lacks some. The table lists tens of thousands of clones, roughly 41% of them singletons. The sequenced material came from Tregs from blood. The receptors come from a man aged 30 to 45 with type 1 diabetes.

CDR3 sequence reads: CASSLPQGVRTEAFF. The DNA of the CDR3 is TGTGCCAGCAGTTTACCACAGGGGGTGAGGACTGAAGCTTTCTTT. The chain carries TRBV28 and TRBJ1-1; 8 bases are a match to TRBD1. The CDR3 sequence is 15 residues long. The germline V gene encodes CDR1 MDHEN and CDR2 SYDVKM. Trimming cost V 2 bases and J 5 bases; bases outside gene matches: 7.

This rearrangement joins TRBV7-2 to TRBJ2-3; 13 bases are a match to TRBD2. This CDR3 is 17 amino acids long. The V gene's germline CDR1 is SGHTA and CDR2 FQGNSA. The V and J ends lost 2 bases and 6 bases, in that order; junction bases with no gene match: 8. Here the CDR3 reads CASSLKWTSGSMDTQYF. The CDR3 coding sequence is TGTGCCAGCAGCTTAAAGTGGACTAGCGGGAGTATGGATACGCAGTATTTT.

This clone was seen a few times. The rearrangement uses TRBV5-1 and TRBJ2-1; 12 bases match TRBD2. Germline trimming cut 0 bases from V and 16 bases from J; bases unmatched to any gene: 14. The CDR3 has 16 residues. Germline CDR1 and CDR2: SGHRS and YFSETQ. CDR3 nucleotides: TGCGCCAGCAGCTTGGATATGACTAGCGGGAGTAACCCGGATTTCTTC. Its translation is CASSLDMTSGSNPDFF.

The sample holds a few counts of this clone. The chain links TRBV13 to TRBJ2-3, with 10 nucleotides matching TRBD2. The ends lost 5 bases at V and 0 bases at J; junction bases unmatched: 11. This CDR3 spans 18 amino acids. Per germline, CDR1 PRHDT and CDR2 FYEKMQ (reference sequence). CDR3 sequence (DNA): TGTGCCAGCAGCCCGCGGACTAGCGGCAGAATTAGCACAGATACGCAGTATTTT. Residues: CASSPRTSGRISTDTQYF.

Here the CDR3 reads CASSLRPSRGTEAFF. The CDR3 DNA is TGTGCCAGCAGTTTGAGACCGTCGAGAGGCACTGAAGCTTTCTTT. J is TRBJ1-1 and V is TRBV28; D remains ambiguous. CDR3 length: 15 amino acids. CDR1 is MDHEN and CDR2 is SYDVKM in the germline V gene. V lost 3 bases to trimming and J lost 4 bases, with 15 bases between them.

The J gene is TRBJ2-7, the V gene TRBV4-2, with 12 bases lining up with TRBD1. V lost 1 base to trimming and J lost 7 bases; unmatched junction nucleotides: 5. There are 15 residues in the CDR3. Germline V gene sequence: CDR1 LGHNA, CDR2 YNFKEQ. CDR3 amino acids: CASSQAGDRGREQYF. The CDR3 DNA is TGTGCCAGCAGCCAAGCCGGGGACAGGGGGCGAGAGCAGTACTTC.

The V and J genes are TRBV18 and TRBJ2-5, with 7 bases that match TRBD1. This CDR3 is 13 amino acids long. Germline V gene data show CDR1 as KGHSH and CDR2 as LQKENI. The junction had 5 bases not matched to a gene; V was cut back by 6 bases and J by 4 bases. The CDR3 reads CASSLQGRETQYF. The DNA of the CDR3 is TGTGCCAGCTCGCTACAGGGGCGAGAGACCCAGTACTTC.

The chain carries TRBV21-1 and TRBJ1-5. TRBV21-1 is a pseudogene locus. The CDR3 length is 15 residues. CDR3 DNA sequence: TGTGCCATCAAAAGGGGATCCGGGACTAATCAGCCCCAGCATTTT. It yields the protein CAIKRGSGTNQPQHF.

This clone was counted a few times. V gene TRBV9 combines with J gene TRBJ1-3; possibly TRBD1 for D (6 bases). This CDR3 spans 15 amino acids. V lost 0 bases, J lost 6 bases, and 13 bases lay in between. Germline CDR1 SGDLS, CDR2 YYNGEE. The CDR3 DNA is TGTGCCAGCAGCGTAGGCCGGGACATAGTAAACACCATATATTTT. Protein sequence: CASSVGRDIVNTIYF.

A few counts support this clone. The chain is built from TRBV4-2 and TRBJ1-2, with D perhaps matching TRBD1 (5 bases). The CDR3 length is 15 residues. Deletions cut 0 bases from V and 3 bases from J, with 11 bases between. CDR1 LGHNA and CDR2 YNFKEQ come from the germline V gene. The CDR3, as DNA: TGTGCCAGCAGCCAAGATAGAACAGGAGACTATGGCTACACCTTC. This encodes CASSQDRTGDYGYTF.

The CDR3 region is CAWSVGAGGSQPQHF. The CDR3 nucleotides are TGTGCCTGGAGTGTAGGGGCAGGGGGAAGTCAGCCCCAGCATTTT. This sequence joins TRBV30 and TRBJ1-5; TRBD1 agrees at 7 bases. Trimming removed 0 bases from V and 6 bases from J; junction bases left unmatched: 8. CDR1 GTSNPN and CDR2 SVGIG come from the germline V gene (reference sequence). The CDR3 has 15 amino acids.

This sequence joins TRBV7-9 and TRBJ2-2, with 11 bases identical to TRBD1. Per the germline V gene, CDR1 is SEHNR and CDR2 is FQNEAQ (reference sequence). The CDR3 contains 15 residues. Trimming cost V 5 bases and J 6 bases; bases outside gene matches: 5. The CDR3 region has the DNA TGTGCCAGCAGCCGGACAGGGGGCGAATCCGGGGAGCTGTTTTTT. It yields the protein CASSRTGGESGELFF.

The chain joins TRBV7-2 to TRBJ2-3; D may be TRBD2 (5 bases). This CDR3 contains 15 residues. CDR1 SGHTA and CDR2 FQGNSA come from the germline V gene. V was pared by 2 bases and J by 2 bases, with 11 bases between. This CDR3 is CASSLQGGLTDTQYF. The CDR3 nucleotides are TGTGCCAGCAGCTTACAAGGTGGACTCACAGATACGCAGTATTTT.

The rearrangement uses TRBV18 and TRBJ2-7, with D tentatively TRBD1 (8 bases). The V end lost 4 bases, the J end lost 4 bases, and 14 bases lay between the germline ends. The CDR3 is 14 amino acids. CDR1 and CDR2 from the germline V gene are KGHSH and LQKENI. CDR3 nucleotides: TGTGCCAGCTCACAACAGGGGGAGGGTTACGAGCAGTACTTC. This encodes CASSQQGEGYEQYF. Full variable domain (missing parts from reference TRBV18 and TRBJ2-7): NAGVMQNPRHLVRRRGQEARLRCSPMKGHSHVYWYRQLPEEGLKFMVYLQKENIIDESGMPKERFSAEFPKEGPSILRIQQVVRGDSAAYFCASSQQGEGYEQYFGPGTRLTVT.

This clone turned up a few times. The rearrangement uses TRBV9 and TRBJ1-2, with D hard to call. The V and J ends lost 2 bases and 4 bases respectively, with 15 bases between them. The CDR3 totals 15 residues. Looked up from germline, CDR1 is SGDLS and CDR2 is YYNGEE. CDR3 in amino acids: CASSVDGEGVYGYTF. The CDR3, as DNA: TGTGCCAGCAGCGTTGACGGAGAGGGTGTCTATGGCTACACCTTC.

This clone was detected only a few times. The chain employs TRBV5-1 and TRBJ1-1; no clear D. From germline, CDR1 is SGHRS and CDR2 YFSETQ. V gave up 1 base and J gave up 1 base, with 11 bases separating them. CDR3 size: 15 residues. The CDR3 nucleotides are TGCGCCAGCAGCTTGCAGGCGGGCCCGAACACTGAAGCTTTCTTT. Amino acids: CASSLQAGPNTEAFF.

This clone was seen only a few times. This specimen includes other DNA sequences encoding the same CDR3. In nucleotides, the CDR3 is TGTGCCAGCAGCTCCACAGGAATCTATGGCTACACCTTC. Residues: CASSSTGIYGYTF. The chain couples TRBV28 to TRBJ1-2; TRBD1 is a possible D gene (5 bases). Germline assignment: CDR1 MDHEN and CDR2 SYDVKM. The CDR3 consists of 13 residues. Trimming cost V 6 bases and J 4 bases, with 12 bases left between them.